Shown below are 5 T cell receptor beta chains from a single sample sequenced in a study of blood T cell repertoires in COVID-19. Profiling relied on immunoSEQ multiplex PCR, and the TCRdb table lists in-frame clones only, not all of them. The sample lists about 220,000 clones; approximately 83% were seen once. Input material: peripheral blood. These receptors came from a woman in her twenties or thirties who had recovered from COVID-19.

The gene calls are TRBV5-6 and TRBJ2-6, with 10 bases lining up with TRBD1. Germline V gene data show CDR1 as SGHDT and CDR2 as YYEEEE. This CDR3 has 18 amino acids. Unmatched junction bases numbered 10, after V lost 4 bases and J lost 3 bases. The CDR3 is CASSLSGTGVYGANVLTF. The DNA for the CDR3 is TGTGCCAGCAGCCTTTCCGGGACAGGGGTGTATGGGGCCAACGTCCTGACTTTC.

The V gene is TRBV2, the J gene TRBJ2-3; D unclear. This CDR3 has 13 residues. The V gene lost 4 bases and the J gene lost 4 bases, with 9 bases spanning the gap. Germline V lookup: CDR1 SNHLY, CDR2 FYNNEI. In nucleotides, the CDR3 is TGTGCCAGCAGTGGGGCCGGCGCAGATACGCAGTATTTT. It encodes CASSGAGADTQYF.

This chain uses TRBV7-9 with TRBJ1-4; 7 bases line up with TRBD1. The CDR3 is 13 residues long. From germline, CDR1 is SEHNR and CDR2 FQNEAQ (reference sequence). V lost 8 bases and J lost 3; bases outside the gene matches: 3. The CDR3 DNA is TGTGCCAGCGGGGACAGCCCTAATGAAAAACTGTTTTTT. Translated: CASGDSPNEKLFF.

This clone was detected only once. The J gene is TRBJ2-7, the V gene TRBV19, with unresolved D. Germline CDR1 is LNHDA and CDR2 is SQIVND (reference sequence). V was trimmed by 3 bases and J by 0 bases, leaving 12 bases between them. This CDR3 spans 15 amino acids. CDR3 sequence (DNA): TGTGCCAGTAGTATCGAGAGGCTCAGCTCCTACGAGCAGTACTTC. It yields the protein CASSIERLSSYEQYF.

The chain combines TRBV7-2 with TRBJ2-2; the match to TRBD1 covers 8 bases. Trimming cost V 2 bases and J 3 bases; bases outside gene matches: 11. Germline V gives CDR1 SGHTA, CDR2 FQGNSA. This CDR3 comprises 18 residues. CDR3 amino acids: CASSLPLLTGGYTGELFF. Written as DNA, the CDR3 is TGTGCCAGCAGCTTACCGCTGCTTACAGGGGGGTACACCGGGGAGCTGTTTTTT.